One TCR delta chain is described in this entry. The antigen is unknown. This DNA translates differently at residue 18 from the TCRdb protein, which is that of a much larger clone; a read error is likely, and the protein shown is the DNA's own translation. This specimen belongs to a study of γδ T cells in repeated Plasmodium falciparum infection. In the study overall: Malian samples came from no-transmission periods or across acute febrile malaria episodes.

Study-wide results and limits: Malian children's Vdelta2-negative repertoires appeared more expanded and less diverse than Australians'. Repeated controlled infections reportedly drove waves of new clonotype selection in Vdelta2-negative, mostly Vdelta1+, gammadelta repertoires. Vgamma9/Vdelta2+ repertoires stayed stably polyclonal over time and infection.

Flow sorting of PBMC yielded separate Vgamma9/Vdelta2+ and Vdelta2-negative gammadelta T cell populations for bulk repertoire analysis. CDR1 and CDR2 (germline): TSWWSYY, QGS. The CDR3 has 20 amino acids. TCRdb processed the multiplex PCR reads again with the CATT caller. The table has 85,000 to 100,000 delta-chain clones, less than 1% seen once. The TCR originated in a pool of human donors (malaria-infected and uninfected, not separated). The sample comprised gamma-delta T cells from blood. The V gene is TRDV1, but the J gene lacks a call; the table's D call TRDD3 went unverified against the DNA. The CDR3 sequence: CALGENNCTGGTLRADKPIF. The CDR3 coding sequence is TGTGCTCTTGGGGAAAATAATTGTACTGGGGGAACCCTTAGGGCCGATAAACCCATCTTT.